This T cell receptor beta chain is from a study of shared clonotypes between healthy human individuals. Study-wide findings and caveats: Larger richness was generally estimated for naive than memory subsets.

Sequencing was performed with immunoSEQ multiplex PCR; in TCRdb, only in-frame clones are kept and a portion is missing. The sample records roughly 2 million clones, roughly 94% being singletons. Germline V CDR1 and CDR2: SGHKS, YYEKEE (reference sequence). The V and J ends lost 0 bases and 4 bases respectively, with 8 bases between them. This CDR3 has 13 residues. A word on this clone: As yet, its antigen is unknown.

The TCR sequence derives from a man aged 18-30 years in good health. The chain has TRBV5-5 and TRBJ2-7; no clear D. Source material: naive CD4+ T cells sorted from blood. Described subset: CD45RA+ positively selected. CDR3 DNA sequence: TGTGCCAGCAGCTTGGAATATTTGTACGAGCAGTACTTC. This encodes CASSLEYLYEQYF.